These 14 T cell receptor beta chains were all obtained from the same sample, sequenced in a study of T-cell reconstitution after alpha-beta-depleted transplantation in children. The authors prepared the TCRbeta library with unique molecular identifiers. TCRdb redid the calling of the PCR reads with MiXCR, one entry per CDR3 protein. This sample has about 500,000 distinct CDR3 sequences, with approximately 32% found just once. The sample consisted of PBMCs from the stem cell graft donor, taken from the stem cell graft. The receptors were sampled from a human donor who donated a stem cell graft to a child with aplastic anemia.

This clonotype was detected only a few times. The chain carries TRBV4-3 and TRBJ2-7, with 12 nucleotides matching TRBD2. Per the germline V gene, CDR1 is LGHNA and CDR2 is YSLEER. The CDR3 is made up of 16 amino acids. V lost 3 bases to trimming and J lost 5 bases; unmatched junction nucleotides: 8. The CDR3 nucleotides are TGCGCCAGCAGCCACCGAGGACTAGCGGGACCCAACGAGCAGTACTTC. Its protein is CASSHRGLAGPNEQYF.

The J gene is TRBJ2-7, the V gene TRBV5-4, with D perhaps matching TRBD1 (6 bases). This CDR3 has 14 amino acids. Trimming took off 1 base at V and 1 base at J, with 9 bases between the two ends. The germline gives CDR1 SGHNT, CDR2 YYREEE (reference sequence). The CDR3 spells CASSLPGDSYEQYF. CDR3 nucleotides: TGTGCCAGCAGCTTGCCAGGGGATTCCTACGAGCAGTACTTC.

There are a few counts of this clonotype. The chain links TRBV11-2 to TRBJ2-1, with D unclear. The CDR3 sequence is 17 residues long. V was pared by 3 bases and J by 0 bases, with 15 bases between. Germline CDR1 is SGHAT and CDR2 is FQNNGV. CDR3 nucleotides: TGTGCCAGCAGCTTTTCAGGCGCACGGTACTCCTACAATGAGCAGTTCTTC. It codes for CASSFSGARYSYNEQFF.

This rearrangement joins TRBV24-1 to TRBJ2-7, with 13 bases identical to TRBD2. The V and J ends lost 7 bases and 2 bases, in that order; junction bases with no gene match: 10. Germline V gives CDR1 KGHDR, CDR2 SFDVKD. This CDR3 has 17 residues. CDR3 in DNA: TGTGCCACCAGCTGGACTAGCGGGAGATGGGGGACCTACGAGCAGTACGTC. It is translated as CATSWTSGRWGTYEQYV.

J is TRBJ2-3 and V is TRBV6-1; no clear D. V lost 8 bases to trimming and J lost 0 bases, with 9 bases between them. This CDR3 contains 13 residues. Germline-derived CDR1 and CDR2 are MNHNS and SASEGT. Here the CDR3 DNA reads TGTGCCAGCTCAGTAGTCAGCACAGATACGCAGTATTTT. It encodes CASSVVSTDTQYF.

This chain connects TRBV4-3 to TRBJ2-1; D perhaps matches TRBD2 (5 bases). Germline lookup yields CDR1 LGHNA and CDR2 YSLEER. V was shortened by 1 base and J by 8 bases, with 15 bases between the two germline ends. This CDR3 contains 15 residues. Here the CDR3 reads CASSQGVPGIYEQFF. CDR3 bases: TGCGCCAGCAGCCAAGGAGTTCCGGGGATCTATGAGCAGTTCTTC.

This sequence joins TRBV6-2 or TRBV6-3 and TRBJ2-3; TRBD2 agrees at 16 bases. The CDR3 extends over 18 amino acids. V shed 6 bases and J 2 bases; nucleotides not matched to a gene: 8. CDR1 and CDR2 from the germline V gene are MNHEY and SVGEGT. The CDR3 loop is CASSPGLAGGKITDTQYF. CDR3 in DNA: TGTGCCAGCAGCCCGGGACTAGCGGGAGGGAAAATCACAGATACGCAGTATTTT.

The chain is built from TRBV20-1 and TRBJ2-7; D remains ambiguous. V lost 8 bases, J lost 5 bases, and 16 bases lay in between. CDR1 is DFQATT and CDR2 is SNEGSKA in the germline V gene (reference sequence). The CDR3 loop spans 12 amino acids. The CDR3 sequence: CSYDPGKNEQYF. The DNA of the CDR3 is TGCAGTTACGACCCCGGAAAAAACGAGCAGTACTTC.

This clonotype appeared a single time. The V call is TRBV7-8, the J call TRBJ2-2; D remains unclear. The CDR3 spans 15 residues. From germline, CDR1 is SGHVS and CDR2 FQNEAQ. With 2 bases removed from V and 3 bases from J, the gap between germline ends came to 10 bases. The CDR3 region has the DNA TGTGCCAGCAGCTTAAGGCCAGTGGACACCGGGGAGCTGTTTTTT. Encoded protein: CASSLRPVDTGELFF.

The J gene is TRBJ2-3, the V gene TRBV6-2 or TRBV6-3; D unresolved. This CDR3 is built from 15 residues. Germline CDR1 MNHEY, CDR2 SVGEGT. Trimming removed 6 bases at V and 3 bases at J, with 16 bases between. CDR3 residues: CASSTNGRVTDTQYF. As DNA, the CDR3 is TGTGCCAGCAGCACAAACGGCCGGGTTACAGATACGCAGTATTTT.

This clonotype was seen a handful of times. The CDR3 nucleotides read TGTGCCAGCAGTCTCGCAGGGGTAAACGGGGAGCTGTTTTTT. It yields the protein CASSLAGVNGELFF. This rearrangement joins TRBV12-3 or TRBV12-4 to TRBJ2-2; D is possibly TRBD1 (6 bases). This CDR3 is 14 amino acids long. V lost 5 bases, J lost 7 bases, and 14 bases lay in between.

The CDR3 nucleotides read TGCAGCGTTGCAGCGGCCCTGAATCAGCCCCAGCATTTT. Its translation is CSVAAALNQPQHF. The chain recombines TRBV29-1 with TRBJ1-5; no reliable D call. The CDR3 spans 13 residues. V shed 4 bases and J shed 4 bases, with 11 bases lying between them. Germline V gene lookup returns CDR1 SQVTM and CDR2 ANQGSEA.

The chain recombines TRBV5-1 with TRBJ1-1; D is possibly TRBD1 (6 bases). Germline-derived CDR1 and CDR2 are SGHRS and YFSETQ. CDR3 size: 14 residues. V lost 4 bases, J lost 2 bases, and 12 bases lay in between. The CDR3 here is CASSKDSPNTEAFF. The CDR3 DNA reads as TGCGCCAGCAGCAAGGACAGCCCCAACACTGAAGCTTTCTTT.

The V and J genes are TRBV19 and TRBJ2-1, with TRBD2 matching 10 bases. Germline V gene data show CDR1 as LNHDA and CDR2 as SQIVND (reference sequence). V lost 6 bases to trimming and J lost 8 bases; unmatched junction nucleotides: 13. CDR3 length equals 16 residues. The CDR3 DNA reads TGTGCCAGTAGCCCCACGAGCGGGAGGGCCGTGGATGAGCAGTTCTTC. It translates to CASSPTSGRAVDEQFF.